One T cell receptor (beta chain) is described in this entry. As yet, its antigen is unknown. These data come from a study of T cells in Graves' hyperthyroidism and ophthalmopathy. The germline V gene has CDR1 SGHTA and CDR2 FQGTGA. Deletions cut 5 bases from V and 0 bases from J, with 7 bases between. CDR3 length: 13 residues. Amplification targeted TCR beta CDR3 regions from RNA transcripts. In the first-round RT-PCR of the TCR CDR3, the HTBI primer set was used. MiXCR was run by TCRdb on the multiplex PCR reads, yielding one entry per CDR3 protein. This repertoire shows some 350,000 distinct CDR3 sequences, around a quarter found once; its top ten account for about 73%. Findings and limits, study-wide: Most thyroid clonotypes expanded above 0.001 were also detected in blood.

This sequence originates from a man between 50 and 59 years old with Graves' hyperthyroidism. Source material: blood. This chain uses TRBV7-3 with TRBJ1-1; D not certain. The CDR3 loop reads CASSRFVNTEAFF. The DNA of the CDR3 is TGTGCCAGCAGCCGGTTTGTGAACACTGAAGCTTTCTTT.